The next 29 T cell receptor beta chains were all read from a single sample in a study of healthy donors' naive CD4 and CD8 T cells (dated by TCRdb to the mid-2010s). This sample was sequenced with a 454 GS FLX Titanium. A previously published linear amplification protocol was used to construct TCR libraries from around 500 ng of total RNA. TCRdb redid the processing of the public reads, applying fastp at Q25 and MiXCR, and retained in-frame beta chains. Each CDR3 protein gets just one entry, which takes the most common genes and DNA from the rows behind it. The sample table shows approximately 200,000 distinct CDR3 sequences, and around 70% are seen once. The biggest ten clones account for 2.3% of the sample. The sequencing input was naive CD4+ and CD8+ T cells sorted from blood, pooled from several donors. In light of the paper, this sample's cell subset or site label describes: FACS-sorted naive CD4+ (CD45RO-CD45RA+) and naive CD8+ (CD45RA+CD27bright) T cells. Every receptor here comes from a pool of human donors in good health; the sample pools cells from several healthy donors.

This clonotype occurred a few times. The CDR3 loop is CASSNLPRNPDTEAFF. CDR3 sequence (DNA): TGTGCCAGTAGTAATTTGCCACGTAATCCCGACACTGAAGCTTTCTTT. The rearrangement uses TRBV19 and TRBJ1-1; D unclear. The CDR3 is 16 residues long. V dropped 4 bases and J dropped 3 bases, with 18 bases sitting between them. CDR1 and CDR2 from the germline V gene are LNHDA and SQIVND (reference sequence).

The V call is TRBV27, the J call TRBJ2-3, with 7 bases lining up with TRBD2. This CDR3 has 15 amino acids. The germline V gene has CDR1 MNHEY and CDR2 SMNVEV (reference sequence). V was pared by 3 bases and J by 0 bases, with 3 bases of the junction left unmatched. Here the CDR3 reads CASSFLAVSTDTQYF. The CDR3, as DNA: TGTGCCAGCAGTTTCCTAGCGGTGAGCACAGATACGCAGTATTTT.

A few counts support this clonotype. V is TRBV6-5 and J is TRBJ2-1; no definite D call. V gave up 0 bases and J gave up 10 bases, with 10 bases separating them. The CDR3 runs 13 residues. The germline CDR1 and CDR2 sequences are MNHEY and SVGAGI. The CDR3: CASSYSTRYEQFF. The CDR3 DNA is TGTGCCAGCAGTTACTCGACGAGGTACGAGCAGTTCTTC.

V gene TRBV27 combines with J gene TRBJ2-2; D remains ambiguous. CDR3 length: 15 amino acids. V lost 4 bases to trimming and J lost 1 base, with 10 bases between them. Per germline, CDR1 MNHEY and CDR2 SMNVEV (reference sequence). Written as DNA, the CDR3 is TGTGCCAGCAGTTACCAGCGCTTGAACACCGGGGAGCTGTTTTTT. The encoded protein is CASSYQRLNTGELFF.

The CDR3 DNA sequence: TGTGCCAGTAGTACATCCTCGGGAGTGAACACTGAAGCTTTCTTT. Translating gives CASSTSSGVNTEAFF. The chain combines TRBV19 with TRBJ1-1; D remains unclear. The germline gives CDR1 LNHDA, CDR2 SQIVND (reference sequence). V lost 4 bases and J lost 0, with 12 bases in between. The CDR3 runs 15 residues.

The rearrangement links TRBV19 to TRBJ2-2, with D unresolved. The CDR3 sequence is 14 residues long. The germline CDR1 and CDR2 sequences are LNHDA and SQIVND (reference sequence). Trimming took 0 bases from V and 2 from J, leaving 4 bases between them. Here the CDR3 DNA reads TGTGCCAGTAGTATAGATAGTAACACCGGGGAGCTGTTTTTT. It specifies CASSIDSNTGELFF.

This clonotype was counted a few times. This CDR3 reads CSAGLAGESYEQYF. The CDR3 DNA follows: TGCAGCGCCGGACTAGCGGGAGAGTCCTACGAGCAGTACTTC. The chain joins TRBV29-1 to TRBJ2-7; 13 positions agree with TRBD2. CDR1 is SQVTM and CDR2 is ANQGSEA in the germline V gene. The CDR3 loop spans 14 amino acids. V lost 7 bases to trimming and J lost 1 base; unmatched junction nucleotides: 4.

The rearrangement uses TRBV6-2 or TRBV6-3 and TRBJ2-7; D may be TRBD1 (5 bases). Germline CDR1 reads MNHEY; CDR2 reads SVGEGT. The CDR3 runs to 15 residues. The germline V and J ends were trimmed by 0 bases and 3 bases, with 12 bases remaining between them. In DNA form, the CDR3 reads TGTGCCAGCAGTTACTCAAAGGGGTATAGCTACGAGCAGTACGTC. It codes for CASSYSKGYSYEQYV.

The chain is built from TRBV7-8 and TRBJ2-1, with unresolved D. The CDR3 contains 14 residues. V shed 6 bases and J shed 5 bases, with 14 bases lying between them. Germline values: CDR1 SGHVS, CDR2 FQNEAQ. This CDR3 is CASSSDPVDNEQFF. Written as DNA, the CDR3 is TGTGCCAGCAGTTCAGATCCCGTGGACAATGAGCAGTTCTTC. The full variable domain, completed using reference TRBV7-8 and TRBJ2-1, is GAGVSQSPRYKVAKRGQDVALRCDPISGHVSLFWYQQALGQGPEFLTYFQNEAQLDKSGLPSDRFFAERPEGSVSTLKIQRTQQEDSAVYLCASSSDPVDNEQFFGPGTRLTVL.

This clonotype has only a few counts. The rearrangement uses TRBV5-1 and TRBJ1-6; the match to TRBD1 covers 7 bases. Germline CDR1 is SGHRS and CDR2 is YFSETQ. V shed 4 bases and J 5 bases; nucleotides not matched to a gene: 6. This CDR3 region has 15 residues. Here the CDR3 DNA reads TGCGCCAGCAGCCAAGAACAGGGGAATAATTCACCCCTCCACTTT. Residues: CASSQEQGNNSPLHF.

The rearrangement links TRBV18 to TRBJ1-1; D is perhaps TRBD1 (6 bases). This CDR3 has 15 amino acids. Germline V lookup: CDR1 KGHSH, CDR2 LQKENI. The ends were cut back, 6 bases at V and 3 bases at J, with 17 bases in the middle. The CDR3 protein is CASSHLKQGDTEAFF. DNA of the CDR3: TGTGCCAGCTCTCACCTGAAACAGGGCGACACTGAAGCTTTCTTT.

V usage is TRBV30 and J usage is TRBJ1-5, with D uncertain. V dropped 0 bases and J dropped 2 bases, with 8 bases sitting between them. The germline V gene has CDR1 GTSNPN and CDR2 SVGIG (reference sequence). There are 14 residues in the CDR3. The CDR3 bases are TGTGCCTGGAGTGTACTTCAGGGCAATCAGCCCCAGCATTTT. This encodes CAWSVLQGNQPQHF.

The J gene is TRBJ1-1, the V gene TRBV19; no clear D. CDR1 and CDR2 from the germline V gene are LNHDA and SQIVND (reference sequence). Trimming cost V 9 bases and J 0 bases, with 11 bases left between them. The CDR3 sequence is 13 residues long. The chain's CDR3 is CASASGLNTEAFF. The CDR3 region has the DNA TGTGCCAGCGCTAGTGGACTGAACACTGAAGCTTTCTTT. Together with reference TRBV19 and TRBJ1-1, the CDR3 gives the full variable domain: DGGITQSPKYLFRKEGQNVTLSCEQNLNHDAMYWYRQDPGQGLRLIYYSQIVNDFQKGDIAEGYSVSREKKESFPLTVTSAQKNPTAFYLCASASGLNTEAFFGQGTRLTVV.

This chain links TRBV19 with TRBJ2-2; 8 bases align to TRBD1. The junction had 6 bases not matched to a gene; V was cut back by 6 bases and J by 3 bases. Germline V lookup: CDR1 LNHDA, CDR2 SQIVND (reference sequence). This CDR3 spans 15 amino acids. The DNA of the CDR3 is TGTGCCAGTAGAAGACAGGGGTCGCACACCGGGGAGCTGTTTTTT. Translated, it gives CASRRQGSHTGELFF.

CDR3 in amino acids: CSVEIFGDYEQYF. The CDR3 nucleotides are TGCAGCGTTGAAATATTCGGGGATTACGAGCAGTACTTC. The chain joins TRBV29-1 to TRBJ2-7, with D possibly being TRBD2 (5 bases). V lost 2 bases and J 4 bases, leaving 12 bases between the germline ends. CDR1 and CDR2 from the germline V gene are SQVTM and ANQGSEA. The CDR3 loop spans 13 amino acids.

The gene calls are TRBV28 and TRBJ1-2; TRBD1 matches 12 bases. V gave up 4 bases and J gave up 4 bases; unmatched junction bases: 7. Germline V lookup: CDR1 MDHEN, CDR2 SYDVKM. CDR3 length: 16 residues. Written as DNA, the CDR3 is TGTGCCAGCAGTTCCCTGCCGGGACAGGGGGCCTATGGCTACACCTTC. This translates into CASSSLPGQGAYGYTF.

V usage is TRBV5-6 and J usage is TRBJ1-6, with a possible D match to TRBD1 (6 bases). The CDR3 runs 15 residues. Germline-derived CDR1 and CDR2 are SGHDT and YYEEEE. Trimming stripped 4 bases from V and 10 bases from J, with 18 bases between. For the CDR3, the DNA is TGTGCCAGCAGCCCGGTTGACAGGTTAACCTCACCCCTCCACTTT. This encodes CASSPVDRLTSPLHF.

V usage is TRBV19 and J usage is TRBJ1-1; 8 bases align to TRBD1. In germline, CDR1 is LNHDA, CDR2 SQIVND (reference sequence). CDR3 length equals 14 residues. V was pared by 4 bases and J by 5 bases, with 6 bases of the junction left unmatched. CDR3 DNA sequence: TGTGCCAGTAGTAACTACAGGGGGAGGACTGAAGCTTTCTTT. Its translation is CASSNYRGRTEAFF. Using reference TRBV19 and TRBJ1-1 for the parts outside the CDR3, the full variable domain is DGGITQSPKYLFRKEGQNVTLSCEQNLNHDAMYWYRQDPGQGLRLIYYSQIVNDFQKGDIAEGYSVSREKKESFPLTVTSAQKNPTAFYLCASSNYRGRTEAFFGQGTRLTVV.

The rearrangement uses TRBV12-3 or TRBV12-4 and TRBJ2-7, with D uncertain. There are 14 residues in the CDR3. The V and J ends lost 3 bases and 3 bases respectively, with 12 bases between them. CDR3 DNA sequence: TGTGCCAGCAGTTTGGCGGTCAGAGTCTACGAGCAGTACTTC. Residues: CASSLAVRVYEQYF.

This clonotype was observed a few times. V and J are TRBV6-2 or TRBV6-3 and TRBJ1-1, with D possibly TRBD1 on 5 matching bases. The CDR3 covers 11 residues. V was clipped by 8 bases and J by 6 bases, with 10 bases between them. Germline CDR1 MNHEY, CDR2 SVGEGT. CDR3 residues: CASQSGSEAFF. The CDR3 bases are TGTGCCAGCCAATCAGGGTCTGAAGCTTTCTTT.

The gene calls are TRBV29-1 and TRBJ2-1; 7 nucleotides match TRBD1. Trimming at V came to 7 bases and at J to 8 bases, leaving 8 bases not matched to a gene. Germline CDR1 reads SQVTM; CDR2 reads ANQGSEA. This CDR3 comprises 12 residues. CDR3 residues: CSAMNRGYEQFF. The CDR3 DNA follows: TGCAGCGCCATGAACAGGGGCTATGAGCAGTTCTTC.

This CDR3 is CASSSRGQLATDTQYF. In DNA form, the CDR3 reads TGTGCCAGTAGTTCCAGGGGGCAGCTAGCCACAGATACGCAGTATTTT. The chain couples TRBV19 to TRBJ2-3, with 8 bases aligning to TRBD1. This CDR3 spans 16 amino acids. Germline loops: CDR1 LNHDA, CDR2 SQIVND (reference sequence). The ends lost 5 bases at V and 2 bases at J; junction bases unmatched: 9.

This sequence joins TRBV6-2 or TRBV6-3 and TRBJ1-1; possibly TRBD1 for D (5 bases). The CDR3 runs to 13 residues. The germline V and J ends were trimmed by 5 bases and 5 bases, with 12 bases remaining between them. Germline CDR1 is MNHEY and CDR2 is SVGEGT. The CDR3 nucleotides are TGTGCCAGCAGTCCAGGGTATTGGACTGAAGCTTTCTTT. Residues: CASSPGYWTEAFF.

The chain has TRBV19 and TRBJ1-6; no clear D gene. Germline assignment: CDR1 LNHDA and CDR2 SQIVND (reference sequence). V shed 4 bases and J shed 10 bases, with 11 bases lying between them. The CDR3 covers 13 residues. The CDR3 sequence is CASSKEGRSPLHF. As DNA, the CDR3 is TGTGCCAGTAGTAAGGAGGGCCGCTCACCCCTCCACTTT.

This clonotype was observed once. The chain couples TRBV29-1 to TRBJ1-1; D is unresolved. Germline V CDR1 and CDR2: SQVTM, ANQGSEA. V gave up 3 bases and J gave up 0 bases, with 8 bases separating them. CDR3 length: 13 amino acids. As DNA, the CDR3 is TGCAGCGTTGACTGGGCGATGAACACTGAAGCTTTCTTT. Translation gives CSVDWAMNTEAFF.

The rearrangement joins TRBV2 to TRBJ2-2, with D hard to call. Germline V lookup: CDR1 SNHLY, CDR2 FYNNEI. V lost 1 base and J 0 bases, leaving 9 bases between the germline ends. The CDR3 runs to 16 residues. The CDR3 DNA sequence: TGTGCCAGCAGTGAAGAACAGTTGACGAACACCGGGGAGCTGTTTTTT. It translates to CASSEEQLTNTGELFF.

The chain is built from TRBV30 and TRBJ1-2; D gene uncertain. The V gene's germline CDR1 is GTSNPN and CDR2 SVGIG (reference sequence). CDR3 length: 11 residues. V was shortened by 3 bases and J by 4 bases, with 6 bases between the two germline ends. CDR3 coding DNA: TGTGCCTGGAGCGCGGGCTATGGCTACACCTTC. Protein product: CAWSAGYGYTF. Full variable domain (rest looked up from reference TRBV30 and TRBJ1-2): SQTIHQWPATLVQPVGSPLSLECTVEGTSNPNLYWYRQAAGRGLQLLFYSVGIGQISSEVPQNLSASRPQDRQFILSSKKLLLSDSGFYLCAWSAGYGYTFGSGTRLTVV.

V usage is TRBV10-3 and J usage is TRBJ2-7; 11 nucleotides line up with TRBD1. Germline CDR1 reads ENHRY; CDR2 reads SYGVKD. V lost 3 bases and J lost 3; bases outside the gene matches: 4. The CDR3 is made up of 15 amino acids. The CDR3 DNA reads as TGTGCCATCAGTGAACTCGGGACAGGGGGCTACGAGCAGTACTTC. Its translation: CAISELGTGGYEQYF.

The rearrangement links TRBV29-1 to TRBJ1-2; tentatively, D is TRBD1 (5 bases). CDR1 is SQVTM and CDR2 is ANQGSEA in the germline V gene. V was shortened by 5 bases and J by 10 bases, with 14 bases between the two germline ends. The CDR3 length is 11 residues. The CDR3 DNA reads TGCAGCGTTAGGGGCAGGGAAGACTACACCTTC. Residues: CSVRGREDYTF.